This T cell receptor beta chain comes out of a study of shared clonotypes between healthy human individuals. General observations from the study: The study's rarefaction showed incomplete sorted-subset sequencing despite large depth. Larger estimated richness was generally seen in naive subsets than in memory subsets.

Researchers ran the assay at a deep level. Replicate PCRs for sorted subsets used about 200 ng DNA; this equaled 25,000 to 30,000 T cell genomes. Assay used: immunoSEQ multiplex PCR; TCRdb lists only in-frame clones, some missing. The sample contains around 690,000 clones, about 90% of which appear only once. Comments on this clone: Its antigen remains unknown.

With 3 bases removed from V and 8 bases from J, the gap between germline ends came to 13 bases. CDR1 and CDR2 from the germline V gene are LNHDA and SQIVND (reference sequence). This CDR3 has 14 residues. The chain uses TRBV19 and TRBJ1-4; D call uncertain. The sequenced material came from memory CD8+ T cells from PBMCs. Indicated subset: CD45RO+ cells pooled with CCR7-negative TemRA cells. This receptor was taken from a man between 18 and 35 years old in good health. Some clones in this sample may be carry-over from other donors' samples. The CDR3 spells CASSMMTSREKLFF. In nucleotides, the CDR3 is TGTGCCAGTAGTATGATGACGTCGCGGGAAAAACTGTTTTTT.